This T cell receptor beta chain derives from a study of control samples from healthy donors and cancer patients. This clone was recorded once. The repertoire was sequenced with immunoSEQ multiplex PCR; TCRdb's copy has only in-frame clones and lacks some. The repertoire holds 90,000 to 110,000 clones, with roughly 80% as singletons. This CDR3 is built from 14 residues. Germline CDR1 LGHNA, CDR2 YSLEER. V lost 0 bases to trimming and J lost 4 bases, with 9 bases between them. Source material: blood. The sequence was collected from a woman between 50 and 59 years old in good health. The V gene is TRBV4-3, the J gene TRBJ1-2, with a possible D match to TRBD1 (5 bases). In DNA form, the CDR3 reads TGCGCCAGCAGCCAAGAGCGGGGGAGCTATGGCTACACCTTC. It is translated as CASSQERGSYGYTF.